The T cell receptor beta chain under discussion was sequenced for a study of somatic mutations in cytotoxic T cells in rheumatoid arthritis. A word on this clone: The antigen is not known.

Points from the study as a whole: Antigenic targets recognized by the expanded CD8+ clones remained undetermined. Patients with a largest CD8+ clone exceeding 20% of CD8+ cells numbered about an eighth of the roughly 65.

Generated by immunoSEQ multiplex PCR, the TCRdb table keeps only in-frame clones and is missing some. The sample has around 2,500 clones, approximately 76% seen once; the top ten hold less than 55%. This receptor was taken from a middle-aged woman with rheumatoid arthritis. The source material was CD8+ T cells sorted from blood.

CDR3 sequence reads: CASSYGARSYNEQFF. CDR3 DNA: TGTGCCAGCAGTTACGGGGCCCGCTCCTACAATGAGCAGTTCTTC. The chain joins TRBV6-6 to TRBJ2-1; D possibly corresponds to TRBD1 (5 bases). Trimming cost V 2 bases and J 0 bases, with 8 bases left between them. The CDR3 spans 15 residues. CDR1 is MNHNY, CDR2 SVGAGI, per germline (reference sequence).